This T cell receptor (beta chain) was observed in a study of blood T cell repertoires in COVID-19 (dated by TCRdb to the early 2020s). About the full investigation: Samples covering the acute and convalescent phases of COVID-19 were provided by collaborators in the United States, Italy and Spain. The material from the prospective study consisted of cDNA or gDNA derived from T cells, B-cell-depleted T cells, or PBMCs. Subjects who had been exposed to COVID-19, were actively infected with it, or had recovered from it provided the deeply sampled blood TCRbeta repertoires that made up the dataset. The repertoires were released in a freely available public database meant as a resource for research on the immune response to SARS-CoV-2. The samples were drawn from the first 160 participants of the ongoing ImmuneRACE study and from over 950 subjects provided by 6 global collaborators. Nearly every sample came with metadata listing a de-identified subject ID, COVID-19 status, age in years and sex. HLA class I and class II types, where available, came from metadata supplied by the sample provider rather than from assay-based typing.

This clone was recorded once. It lacks a known antigen. Per-nucleotide qualities are absent, and no much larger clonotype sits a single base away. TCRbeta CDR3 regions were amplified from genomic DNA using the immunoSEQ Assay, a bias-controlled multiplex PCR. On the study's bioinformatics: The number of nucleated cells in each sample was estimated by amplification of reference gene primers within the assay. Sequence reads were collapsed and filtered to measure the absolute abundance of every unique TCRbeta CDR3 rearrangement. For each sample, productive Simpson clonality was calculated by taking the square root of Simpson's diversity index across productive rearrangements. TCRdb took this table from immuneACCESS and kept in-frame rearrangements with V and J called. Such tables lack part of the clones; where checked against another copy, unresolved V genes explain under half of the gap, and the rest is unexplained. V, J and clone size were drawn from that table, and D and trimming were deduced from the DNA. The sample includes 97,000 or so clones, with roughly nine tenths observed a single time. The top ten hold about 5.2% of the sample.

The CDR3 starts with the cysteine, ends with the phenylalanine, and has 18 residues. Left in the record is the CDR3 DNA by itself, 54 bases read in frame from the first base. The CDR1 and CDR2 encoded by the germline V gene (reference sequence) are SEHNR and FQNEAQ. V sheds 5 bases and J sheds 1 base, leaving 23 bases between their ends. Broad study findings and their caveats: Clinical and demographic metadata were provided uncurated, with the amount varying by source and participant.

Each collaborating institution followed its own protocols to collect whole blood in K2EDTA tubes. Collaborator samples were shipped for TCRbeta analysis as frozen whole blood, isolated PBMCs, or DNA extracted from either sample type. The sample comprised peripheral blood. The sequence joins TRBV7-9 to TRBJ2-5; TRBD1 is perhaps the D gene, given 6 matching bases. The TCR originated in a man over 45 with acute or convalescent COVID-19. The DNA sequence follows: TGTGCCAGCAGCCGCCAGGGGCTAACCCCTCTTTTCCAAGAGACCCAGTACTTC. Translated, this is CASSRQGLTPLFQETQYF.